This entry features one TCR beta chain sequence. Original methodology: The authors estimated nucleated cell counts from reference gene primer amplification. The table came from immunoSEQ multiplex PCR; TCRdb's copy has only in-frame clones and leaves some out. That table supplies the V and J calls and clone size; D and trimming were determined from the DNA. This sample has about 150,000 clones; approximately 80% occur once, and the top ten carry around 9.8%. This specimen belongs to a study of blood T cell repertoires in COVID-19. Study details: T cells, B-cell-depleted T cells, or PBMCs provided the cDNA or gDNA that served as material.

The TCR originated in a woman aged 50 to 65 with acute or convalescent COVID-19. The sample was peripheral blood.

CDR3 sequence reads: CASSLALSGGHTEAFF. The CDR3 nucleotides read TGCGCCAGCAGCTTGGCACTTTCAGGGGGGCACACTGAAGCTTTCTTT. This chain joins TRBV5-1 and TRBJ1-1, with 7 nucleotides matching TRBD1. The J segment lost 3 bases and the V segment lost 0 bases, leaving 8 bases of the junction unmatched. CDR1 SGHRS and CDR2 YFSETQ come from the germline V gene. This CDR3 contains 16 residues. Based on the CDR3 plus reference TRBV5-1 and TRBJ1-1, the full variable domain is KAGVTQTPRYLIKTRGQQVTLSCSPISGHRSVSWYQQTPGQGLQFLFEYFSETQRNKGNFPGRFSGRQFSNSRSEMNVSTLELGDSALYLCASSLALSGGHTEAFFGQGTRLTVV.